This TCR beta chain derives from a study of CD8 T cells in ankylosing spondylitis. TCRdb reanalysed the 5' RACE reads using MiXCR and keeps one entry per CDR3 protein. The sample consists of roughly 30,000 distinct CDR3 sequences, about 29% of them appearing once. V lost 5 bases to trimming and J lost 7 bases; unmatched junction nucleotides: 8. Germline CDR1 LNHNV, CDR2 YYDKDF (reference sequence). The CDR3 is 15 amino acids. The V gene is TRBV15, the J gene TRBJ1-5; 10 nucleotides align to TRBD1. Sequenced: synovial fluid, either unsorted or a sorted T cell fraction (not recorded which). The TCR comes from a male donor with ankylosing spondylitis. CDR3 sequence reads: CATSRGTGDSQPQHF. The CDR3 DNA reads TGTGCCACCAGCCGCGGGACAGGGGATTCCCAGCCCCAGCATTTT.